Presented here are 11 T cell receptor beta chains from one specimen sequenced in a study of CD8+ T cells in alopecia areata. Following RNA extraction, reverse transcription yielded cDNA that acted as the sequencing template. The data were produced by immunoSEQ multiplex PCR, yet TCRdb's version contains in-frame clones alone and is incomplete. Seen here are under 200,000 clones, around 60% observed once, and the top ten hold 14%. Regarding treatment: oral pan-JAK inhibitor, 5-10 mg twice daily. The source material was CD4+ T cells sorted from blood, sampled at week 24, from a patient treated with tofacitinib. These receptors originate from a human donor with alopecia areata.

The chain is built from TRBV30 and TRBJ1-4, with D perhaps matching TRBD1 (5 bases). The CDR3 is 13 amino acids. Per germline, CDR1 GTSNPN and CDR2 SVGIG (reference sequence). The V gene lost 1 base and the J gene lost 7 bases, with 10 bases spanning the gap. In DNA form, the CDR3 reads TGTGCCTGGAGTGGTGCAGGGACTGAAAAACTGTTTTTT. This gives the protein CAWSGAGTEKLFF.

This clone was seen only once. The chain links TRBV2 to TRBJ2-1, with D tentatively TRBD2 (5 bases). Germline CDR1 reads SNHLY; CDR2 reads FYNNEI. Trimming cost V 6 bases and J 8 bases, with 20 bases left between them. CDR3 length: 15 residues. The CDR3 protein is CASRKDRKGGDEQFF. The DNA of the CDR3 is TGTGCCAGCAGGAAAGACCGTAAAGGAGGTGATGAGCAGTTCTTC.

The CDR3 loop is CASSYIGLLQETQYF. The DNA for the CDR3 is TGTGCCAGCAGTTATATAGGACTACTCCAAGAGACCCAGTACTTC. The rearrangement joins TRBV27 to TRBJ2-5, with D perhaps matching TRBD2 (6 bases). CDR1 and CDR2 from the germline V gene are MNHEY and SMNVEV (reference sequence). With 4 bases removed from V and 1 base from J, the gap between germline ends came to 13 bases. The CDR3 length is 15 residues.

The chain couples TRBV5-1 to TRBJ1-1, with D uncertain. In germline, CDR1 is SGHRS, CDR2 YFSETQ. There are 15 residues in the CDR3. Trimming stripped 0 bases from V and 4 bases from J, with 13 bases between. CDR3 DNA sequence: TGCGCCAGCAGCTTGGCCGAGAACGTGGGCACTGAAGCTTTCTTT. Its translation is CASSLAENVGTEAFF.

This chain connects TRBV4-1 to TRBJ2-3; D possibly corresponds to TRBD2 (6 bases). The length of the CDR3 is 14 residues. V dropped 5 bases and J dropped 0 bases, with 9 bases sitting between them. Per germline, CDR1 MGHRA and CDR2 YSYEKL. The DNA of the CDR3 is TGCGCCAGCAGCTCACGGGGGAGCACAGATACGCAGTATTTT. Its translation is CASSSRGSTDTQYF.

V usage is TRBV30 and J usage is TRBJ2-7; 7 bases are shared with TRBD2. Germline-derived CDR1 and CDR2 are GTSNPN and SVGIG (reference sequence). This CDR3 has 18 residues. The trim removed 0 bases at V and 2 bases at J, leaving 16 bases unmatched. The CDR3 region is CAWSVPFGSARETYEQYF. The CDR3 DNA is TGTGCCTGGAGTGTACCCTTCGGTTCAGCGCGGGAGACCTACGAGCAGTACTTC.

The table lists this clone with a count of one. The chain joins TRBV5-1 to TRBJ2-1; D might be TRBD2 (6 bases). This CDR3 has 15 residues. Germline V gene data show CDR1 as SGHRS and CDR2 as YFSETQ. Between the trimmed V and J ends, which lost 1 base and 4 bases, there was a span of 12 bases. The chain's CDR3 is CASSLFSGDYNEQFF. The CDR3 DNA reads TGCGCCAGCAGCTTGTTTAGCGGAGATTACAATGAGCAGTTCTTC.

The chain is built from TRBV2 and TRBJ2-5, with 8 bases matching TRBD1. J gave up 5 bases and V 9 bases, and 8 bases lay outside the gene matches. The CDR3 totals 13 residues. The V gene's germline CDR1 is SNHLY and CDR2 FYNNEI. CDR3 amino acids: CARQETGEETQYF. The CDR3 nucleotides read TGTGCCAGACAAGAGACAGGGGAGGAGACCCAGTACTTC.

V and J are TRBV27 and TRBJ2-5; no firm D call. Germline CDR1 is MNHEY and CDR2 is SMNVEV (reference sequence). Trimming took 0 bases from V and 4 from J, leaving 6 bases between them. The CDR3 spans 13 residues. The CDR3 reads CASSLSIGETQYF. DNA for the CDR3: TGTGCCAGCAGTTTATCGATTGGAGAGACCCAGTACTTC.

The chain combines TRBV7-2 with TRBJ2-3, with D unclear. The CDR3 consists of 15 residues. Trimming took 1 base from V and 0 from J, leaving 8 bases between them. Per the germline V gene, CDR1 is SGHTA and CDR2 is FQGNSA. As DNA, the CDR3 is TGTGCCAGCAGCTTAGACTTTTCTAGCACAGATACGCAGTATTTT. Protein sequence: CASSLDFSSTDTQYF.

The chain employs TRBV11-2 and TRBJ2-1, with 10 bases that match TRBD2. The CDR3 length is 15 residues. V dropped 1 base and J dropped 7; count of bases not matched to a gene: 4. CDR1 SGHAT and CDR2 FQNNGV come from the germline V gene. The CDR3 coding sequence is TGTGCCAGCAGCTTAGCTAGCGGGGGCGGGAATGAGCAGTTCTTC. Translated, it gives CASSLASGGGNEQFF.